The next 3 T cell receptor beta chains were all read from a single sample in a study of cytomegalovirus exposure and HLA in healthy donors. Amplification used 60 Vbeta primers and 13 Jbeta primers. Clones were sequenced by immunoSEQ multiplex PCR, and TCRdb holds only the in-frame ones, with some missing. Seen here are 90,000 to 120,000 clones, around 72% observed once, and the top ten hold 13% to 15%. The sequenced sample was PBMCs. The receptors come from a male donor in good health and CMV-seropositive.

The chain has TRBV6-5 and TRBJ2-1; 12 bases align to TRBD1. Per the germline V gene, CDR1 is MNHEY and CDR2 is SVGAGI. The trim removed 8 bases at V and 5 bases at J, leaving 4 bases unmatched. The CDR3 totals 14 residues. DNA of the CDR3: TGTGCCAGCCAACGGGACAGGGGGCACAATGAGCAGTTCTTC. It translates to CASQRDRGHNEQFF.

The chain couples TRBV6-1 to TRBJ1-2, with a tentative D call TRBD1 (5 bases). This CDR3 is built from 15 residues. Germline V gene sequence: CDR1 MNHNS, CDR2 SASEGT. V was cut by 2 bases and J by 1 base, with 11 bases left in between. The CDR3 coding sequence is TGTGCCAGCAGTGAATGGGGGGATATTAACTATGGCTACACCTTC. This sequence encodes CASSEWGDINYGYTF.

The chain has TRBV6-5 and TRBJ2-7; 8 bases are a match to TRBD2. The V gene end was trimmed by 6 bases and the J gene end by 4 bases; junction bases not matched to a gene: 8. CDR3 size: 14 residues. CDR1 and CDR2 from the germline V gene are MNHEY and SVGAGI. CDR3 sequence reads: CASRPRRGGYEQYF. The CDR3 DNA sequence: TGTGCCAGCAGACCCCGCCGGGGGGGGTACGAGCAGTACTTC.